The 30 T cell receptor beta chains presented below share a single source sample, sequenced in a study of T cell changes during pregnancy in multiple sclerosis. Data came from immunoSEQ multiplex PCR; TCRdb stores just in-frame clones and leaves some out. The sample gives tens of thousands of clones, approximately 87% of which show up once; 8% to 10% is in the top ten. Sequencing was performed on peripheral blood, taken after pregnancy. The receptors were gathered from a female donor in good health, enrolled as a control in a pregnancy study.

The chain combines TRBV2 with TRBJ1-2; TRBD1 matches at 9 bases. This CDR3 has 14 residues. V lost 7 bases, J lost 4 bases, and 7 bases stayed unmatched. Germline CDR1 and CDR2: SNHLY and FYNNEI. This CDR3 is CASIFGQGPYGYTF. The CDR3 nucleotides read TGTGCCAGCATCTTTGGACAGGGGCCCTATGGCTACACCTTC.

The chain has TRBV5-4 and TRBJ2-2, with 7 bases identical to TRBD1. Germline loops: CDR1 SGHNT, CDR2 YYREEE (reference sequence). Trimming took 4 bases from V and 0 from J; bases not matched to a gene: 6. The CDR3 has 16 residues. CDR3 coding DNA: TGTGCCAGCAGCCCGCGACAGGGTTCGAACACCGGGGAGCTGTTTTTT. Protein product: CASSPRQGSNTGELFF. The full variable domain, with the rest looked up from reference TRBV5-4 and TRBJ2-2, is ETGVTQSPTHLIKTRGQQVTLRCSSQSGHNTVSWYQQALGQGPQFIFQYYREEENGRGNFPPRFSGLQFPNYSSELNVNALELDDSALYLCASSPRQGSNTGELFFGEGSRLTVL.

The chain combines TRBV19 with TRBJ2-7, with D possibly TRBD1 on 5 matching bases. The V end lost 3 bases, the J end lost 3 bases, and 12 bases lay between the germline ends. Germline V gene lookup returns CDR1 LNHDA and CDR2 SQIVND (reference sequence). The CDR3 totals 14 residues. CDR3 coding DNA: TGTGCCAGTAGTATGCATGGAGACAGCTACGAGCAGTACTTC. Residues: CASSMHGDSYEQYF. Together with reference TRBV19 and TRBJ2-7, the CDR3 gives the full variable domain: DGGITQSPKYLFRKEGQNVTLSCEQNLNHDAMYWYRQDPGQGLRLIYYSQIVNDFQKGDIAEGYSVSREKKESFPLTVTSAQKNPTAFYLCASSMHGDSYEQYFGPGTRLTVT.

V gene TRBV7-8 combines with J gene TRBJ1-2, with a possible D match to TRBD1 (6 bases). The CDR3 runs to 13 residues. Germline V gene lookup returns CDR1 SGHVS and CDR2 FQNEAQ. V lost 5 bases and J 4 bases, leaving 11 bases between the germline ends. The CDR3 protein is CASSQQGFYGYTF. The CDR3 DNA sequence: TGTGCCAGCAGCCAACAGGGCTTCTATGGCTACACCTTC. The entire variable domain, with the rest obtained from reference TRBV7-8 and TRBJ1-2, is as follows: GAGVSQSPRYKVAKRGQDVALRCDPISGHVSLFWYQQALGQGPEFLTYFQNEAQLDKSGLPSDRFFAERPEGSVSTLKIQRTQQEDSAVYLCASSQQGFYGYTFGSGTRLTVV.

The V call is TRBV7-8, the J call TRBJ1-1; 7 bases are shared with TRBD1. V lost 4 bases and J lost 0; bases outside the gene matches: 2. The CDR3 runs to 14 residues. The germline CDR1 and CDR2 sequences are SGHVS and FQNEAQ. Here the CDR3 reads CASSSGQMNTEAFF. The CDR3, as DNA: TGTGCCAGCAGCTCGGGACAGATGAACACTGAAGCTTTCTTT.

This clone was counted once. CDR3 loop: CASSQAGGSQETQYF. In DNA, the CDR3 is TGTGCCAGCAGCCAGGCGGGCGGGAGCCAAGAGACCCAGTACTTC. V and J are TRBV6-4 and TRBJ2-5; 7 bases are shared with TRBD2. V gave up 6 bases and J gave up 1 base; unmatched junction bases: 8. Germline assignment: CDR1 MRHNA and CDR2 SNTAGT. CDR3 length equals 15 residues.

This chain joins TRBV23-1 and TRBJ2-7, with 7 bases that match TRBD2. TRBV23-1 is annotated as an ORF whose role is uncertain. This CDR3 has 14 amino acids. After removal of 4 bases from V and 3 bases from J, the junction contained 6 bases not matched to a gene. DNA of the CDR3: TGCGCCAGCAGTCGTAATCCGGGGGGCTACGAGCAGTACTTC. It yields the protein CASSRNPGGYEQYF.

V is TRBV6-1 and J is TRBJ2-1; 16 nucleotides agree with TRBD2. The J segment lost 10 bases and the V segment lost 1 base, leaving 1 base of the junction unmatched. CDR1 MNHNS and CDR2 SASEGT come from the germline V gene. The CDR3 spans 15 residues. For the CDR3, the DNA is TGTGCCAGCAGTGAAGTGGGACTAGCGGGGGGGGAGCAGTTCTTC. This sequence encodes CASSEVGLAGGEQFF.

The V gene is TRBV13, the J gene TRBJ2-3; D perhaps matches TRBD2 (7 bases). The V gene lost 5 bases and the J gene lost 2 bases, with 14 bases spanning the gap. The CDR3 sequence is 15 residues long. In germline, CDR1 is PRHDT, CDR2 FYEKMQ (reference sequence). CDR3 in amino acids: CASSRSRGATDTQYF. CDR3 DNA: TGTGCCAGCAGCCGAAGCCGGGGGGCCACAGATACGCAGTATTTT.

The genes are TRBV27 and TRBJ1-5; unclear D gene. The germline V gene encodes CDR1 MNHEY and CDR2 SMNVEV (reference sequence). The CDR3 totals 16 residues. The V and J ends lost 4 bases and 7 bases respectively, with 20 bases between them. The CDR3 bases are TGTGCCAGCAGTTCCCCCCCCCTGAAGGGAGAGCAGCCCCAGCATTTT. Translation gives CASSSPPLKGEQPQHF.

This chain uses TRBV30 with TRBJ2-5; 9 bases agree with TRBD2. This CDR3 is 14 amino acids long. Germline CDR1 and CDR2: GTSNPN and SVGIG (reference sequence). V dropped 2 bases and J dropped 1; count of bases not matched to a gene: 2. For the CDR3, the DNA is TGTGCCTGGAGTCCGACTAGCGGCCAAGAGACCCAGTACTTC. This codes for CAWSPTSGQETQYF.

V usage is TRBV27 and J usage is TRBJ2-1; maybe TRBD1 (9 bases). V gave up 6 bases and J gave up 6 bases, with 27 bases separating them. CDR3 size: 18 residues. CDR1 and CDR2 (germline): MNHEY, SMNVEV (reference sequence). This chain's CDR3 is CASRLADRGGGKGNEQFF. The CDR3 bases are TGTGCCAGCAGACTAGCGGACAGGGGCGGAGGGAAGGGCAATGAGCAGTTCTTC.

The CDR3 here is CAWRAGTANTEAFF. The CDR3 region has the DNA TGTGCCTGGAGGGCGGGGACGGCGAACACTGAAGCTTTCTTT. The chain has TRBV30 and TRBJ1-1; TRBD1 is a possible D gene (5 bases). The CDR3 sequence is 14 residues long. V lost 3 bases to trimming and J lost 1 base, with 12 bases between them. Germline V lookup: CDR1 GTSNPN, CDR2 SVGIG (reference sequence).

The CDR3 protein is CASSYTGQRNTEAFF. CDR3 bases: TGTGCCAGCAGTTACACGGGACAAAGGAACACTGAAGCTTTCTTT. This chain links TRBV6-5 with TRBJ1-1, with D possibly being TRBD1 (6 bases). Germline V gene sequence: CDR1 MNHEY, CDR2 SVGAGI. The V end was cut by 2 bases, the J end by 1 base, with 11 bases between. This CDR3 has 15 amino acids.

The chain links TRBV10-3 to TRBJ2-7; a possible D gene is TRBD2 (6 bases). Germline assignment: CDR1 ENHRY and CDR2 SYGVKD. This CDR3 has 14 residues. V was cut by 2 bases and J by 4 bases, with 12 bases left in between. The CDR3 coding sequence is TGTGCCATCAGTGAGAGGACTACCCAATACGAGCAGTACTTC. Translating gives CAISERTTQYEQYF.

This chain links TRBV13 with TRBJ2-3, with D possibly TRBD1 on 5 matching bases. The V gene lost 1 base and the J gene lost 6 bases, with 14 bases spanning the gap. CDR1 is PRHDT and CDR2 is FYEKMQ in the germline V gene (reference sequence). This CDR3 contains 15 residues. This CDR3 reads CASSLVRQGWDTQYF. CDR3 in DNA: TGTGCCAGCAGCTTAGTAAGGCAGGGATGGGATACGCAGTATTTT. Variable domain in full (rest from reference TRBV13 and TRBJ2-3): AAGVIQSPRHLIKEKRETATLKCYPIPRHDTVYWYQQGPGQDPQFLISFYEKMQSDKGSIPDRFSAQQFSDYHSELNMSSLELGDSALYFCASSLVRQGWDTQYFGPGTRLTVL.

This chain uses TRBV7-8 with TRBJ2-5, with 11 bases matching TRBD2. Germline assignment: CDR1 SGHVS and CDR2 FQNEAQ. The CDR3 extends over 17 amino acids. The trim removed 3 bases at V and 4 bases at J, leaving 10 bases unmatched. The CDR3 sequence is CASSFGLAGGIGETQYF. CDR3 DNA: TGTGCCAGCAGCTTTGGACTAGCGGGTGGGATTGGAGAGACCCAGTACTTC.

The chain is built from TRBV5-6 and TRBJ2-2; possible D gene TRBD1, 6 bases. CDR1 SGHDT and CDR2 YYEEEE come from the germline V gene. The CDR3 length is 16 residues. V dropped 4 bases and J dropped 7 bases, with 20 bases sitting between them. CDR3 sequence reads: CASSAQGGFRGGELFF. The CDR3 nucleotides read TGTGCCAGCAGCGCACAGGGTGGGTTCCGAGGCGGGGAGCTGTTTTTT.

The chain employs TRBV4-1 and TRBJ2-1; tentative D call: TRBD1 (5 bases). The germline V gene has CDR1 MGHRA and CDR2 YSYEKL. The CDR3 contains 15 residues. Trimming left V 2 bases short and J 5 bases short, with 13 bases between. The CDR3 here is CASSQPRQQNNEQFF. The CDR3 region has the DNA TGCGCCAGCAGCCAACCCAGACAGCAAAACAATGAGCAGTTCTTC.

The CDR3 sequence: CASSLGGVNTEAFF. In DNA, the CDR3 is TGTGCCAGCAGCTTGGGGGGGGTGAACACTGAAGCTTTCTTT. The J gene is TRBJ1-1, the V gene TRBV7-2; tentative D call: TRBD1 (5 bases). This CDR3 comprises 14 residues. The V gene lost 3 bases and the J gene lost 0 bases, with 8 bases spanning the gap. From germline, CDR1 is SGHTA and CDR2 FQGNSA.

This rearrangement joins TRBV6-5 to TRBJ2-7; D unresolved. Trimming pared 6 bases from V and 7 bases from J, leaving 13 bases between. Germline V gene lookup returns CDR1 MNHEY and CDR2 SVGAGI. This CDR3 is built from 12 residues. The CDR3 DNA follows: TGTGCCAGCAGCACCCGTCACGGGGAGCAGTACTTC. Protein: CASSTRHGEQYF.

The chain carries TRBV27 and TRBJ2-7, with 11 bases identical to TRBD2. V was pared by 3 bases and J by 6 bases, with 7 bases of the junction left unmatched. The CDR3 runs 15 residues. The germline CDR1 and CDR2 sequences are MNHEY and SMNVEV (reference sequence). This chain's CDR3 is CASSFLAGGPGEQYF. The CDR3 DNA reads TGTGCCAGCAGTTTTTTAGCGGGAGGGCCTGGCGAGCAGTACTTC.

V is TRBV4-3 and J is TRBJ2-6; D gene unclear. CDR3 length: 14 residues. V was trimmed by 4 bases and J by 4 bases, leaving 8 bases between them. Germline CDR1 and CDR2: LGHNA and YSLEER. This CDR3 reads CASSPGLGANVLTF. The CDR3 nucleotides read TGCGCCAGCAGCCCGGGTCTAGGGGCCAACGTCCTGACTTTC.

The chain has TRBV2 and TRBJ1-1, with unresolved D. Germline loops: CDR1 SNHLY, CDR2 FYNNEI. V was clipped by 7 bases and J by 1 base, with 16 bases between them. The CDR3 has 15 residues. CDR3 nucleotide sequence: TGTGCCAGCACCATTGGCACAGCAAAGAACACTGAAGCTTTCTTT. Translating it yields CASTIGTAKNTEAFF.

J is TRBJ2-1 and V is TRBV5-1, with 10 bases matching TRBD2. This CDR3 is built from 15 residues. The V and J ends lost 2 bases and 10 bases, in that order; junction bases with no gene match: 9. The germline V gene encodes CDR1 SGHRS and CDR2 YFSETQ. In nucleotides, the CDR3 is TGCGCCAGCAGCTTTCCTAGCGGGAGTACTGGCGAGCAGTTCTTC. Amino acids: CASSFPSGSTGEQFF.

The rearrangement joins TRBV5-1 to TRBJ2-2; D is undetermined. CDR1 is SGHRS, CDR2 YFSETQ, per germline. The CDR3 extends over 13 amino acids. Trimming cost V 1 base and J 3 bases, with 4 bases left between them. In DNA, the CDR3 is TGCGCCAGCAGCTTGTTAGACACCGGGGAGCTGTTTTTT. Protein sequence: CASSLLDTGELFF.

The chain joins TRBV4-2 to TRBJ1-2; 7 bases align to TRBD1. The V gene's germline CDR1 is LGHNA and CDR2 YNFKEQ. V shed 1 base, J shed 1 base, and the junction held 3 bases outside the gene matches. This CDR3 has 15 residues. The CDR3 region is CASSQVGTDNYGYTF. The DNA for the CDR3 is TGTGCCAGCAGCCAAGTGGGGACAGATAACTATGGCTACACCTTC.

This sequence joins TRBV6-5 and TRBJ1-2; D unresolved. The CDR3 consists of 13 residues. The V end lost 0 bases, the J end lost 6 bases, and 8 bases lay between the germline ends. Germline lookup yields CDR1 MNHEY and CDR2 SVGAGI. Here the CDR3 DNA reads TGTGCCAGCAGTTACTCGACGGAGGATGGCTACACCTTC. This gives the protein CASSYSTEDGYTF.

V is TRBV5-1 and J is TRBJ2-7, with D possibly being TRBD2 (5 bases). Per germline, CDR1 SGHRS and CDR2 YFSETQ. Trimming stripped 1 base from V and 2 bases from J, with 13 bases between. This CDR3 is built from 15 residues. CDR3 nucleotide sequence: TGCGCCAGCAGCTTGCTAAACGGGAAGGCCTACGAGCAGTACTTC. It codes for CASSLLNGKAYEQYF.

V gene TRBV11-1 combines with J gene TRBJ2-7; no clear D gene. Germline CDR1 is SGHAT and CDR2 is FQDESV (reference sequence). This CDR3 is 12 amino acids long. Deletions cut 5 bases from V and 0 bases from J, with 5 bases between. The DNA for the CDR3 is TGTGCCAGCAGCCCCGTCTCCTACGAGCAGTACTTC. Translated: CASSPVSYEQYF.